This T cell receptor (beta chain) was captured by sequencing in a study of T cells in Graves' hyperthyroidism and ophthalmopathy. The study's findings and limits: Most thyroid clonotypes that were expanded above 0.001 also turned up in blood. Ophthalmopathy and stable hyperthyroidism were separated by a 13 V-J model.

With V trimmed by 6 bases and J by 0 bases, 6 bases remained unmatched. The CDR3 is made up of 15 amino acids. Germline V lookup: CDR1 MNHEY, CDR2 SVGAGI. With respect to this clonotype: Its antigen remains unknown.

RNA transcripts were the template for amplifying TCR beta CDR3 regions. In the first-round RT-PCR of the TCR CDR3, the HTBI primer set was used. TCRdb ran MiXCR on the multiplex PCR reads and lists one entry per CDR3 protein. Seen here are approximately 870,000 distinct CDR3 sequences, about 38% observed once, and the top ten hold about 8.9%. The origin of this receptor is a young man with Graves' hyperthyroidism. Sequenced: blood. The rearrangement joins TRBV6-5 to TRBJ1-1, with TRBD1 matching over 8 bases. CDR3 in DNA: TGTGCCAGCAGCCAGACAGGGGTCATGAACACTGAAGCTTTCTTT. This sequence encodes CASSQTGVMNTEAFF.